A selection of T cell receptor beta chains follows, all from one sample in a study of identical twins. Each CDR3 protein is one row after TCRdb ran MiXCR on the 5' RACE reads. The sample lists 450,000 or so distinct CDR3 sequences, approximately 15% occurring once. The same sample was also used in a study of yellow fever vaccine responses in identical twins.

Sequencing input: CD4+ T cells sorted from blood. These receptors all come from a woman aged 18 to 35 in good health. Both conserved end residues are part of each CDR3. A D gene is named only where the DNA matches it firmly. Size tells how often a clone was seen (once, few, many) or the class of an expanded clone, and some rows leave it out.

abundance	v_gene	d_gene	j_gene	CDR3nt	CDR3aa
few	TRBV5-6	-	TRBJ2-2	TGTGCCAGCAGCATCGTTCCAGCGGACGGGGAGCTGTTTTTT	CASSIVPADGELFF
few	TRBV11-3	TRBD2	TRBJ2-1	TGTGCCAGCAGCTCCAGGTCGGGCGGGAGGAGACTAGAGGAGCAGTTCTTC	CASSSRSGGRRLEEQFF
-	TRBV2	-	TRBJ2-7	TGTGCCAGCAGAGAAGAGTTCCCCTACGAGCAGTACTTC	CASREEFPYEQYF
few	TRBV5-1	-	TRBJ2-2	TGCGCCAGCAGTTGGGGTTCTAGCCCCGGGGAGCTGTTTTTT	CASSWGSSPGELFF
few	TRBV29-1	-	TRBJ1-1	TGCAGCGTTGAAGATCTGGGTCTGAACACTGAAGCTTTCTTT	CSVEDLGLNTEAFF
few	TRBV10-1	TRBD1	TRBJ2-5	TGCGCCAGCAGTGAGTCGAGGGGGACAGAACAAGAGACCCAGTACTTC	CASSESRGTEQETQYF
few	TRBV20-1	TRBD2	TRBJ2-3	TGCAGTGCGCCCCAGGGAGGGGCGCGAGCAGATACGCAGTATTTT	CSAPQGGARADTQYF
few	TRBV12-3/TRBV12-4	-	TRBJ1-3	TGTGCCAACCGACAGCAACTCTCTGGAAACACCATATATTTT	CANRQQLSGNTIYF
-	TRBV20-1	-	TRBJ2-7	TGCAGTGCTAGAGAGGGCCACTCCTACGAGCAGTACTTC	CSAREGHSYEQYF
-	TRBV5-1	-	TRBJ1-1	TGCGCCAGCACCCTCTCAGGGTACACTGAAGCTTTCTTT	CASTLSGYTEAFF
few	TRBV12-3/TRBV12-4	-	TRBJ1-1	TGTGCCAGCAGTTCCAGGGAAAACACTGAAGCTTTCTTT	CASSSRENTEAFF
-	TRBV10-2	-	TRBJ2-2	TGCGCCAGCAGGGAGAGGGGGGGACCGAACACCGGGGAGCTGTTTTTT	CASRERGGPNTGELFF
few	TRBV10-3	TRBD2	TRBJ2-2	TGTGCCCACGGGACTAGCGGGAGTGGCGACACCGGGGAGCTGTTTTTT	CAHGTSGSGDTGELFF
few	TRBV20-1	TRBD1	TRBJ2-1	TGCAGTGCTAGGACGGGACAGGGCTATTACAATGAGCAGTTCTTC	CSARTGQGYYNEQFF
-	TRBV27	TRBD1	TRBJ2-3	TGTGCCAGCAGTTTACTGGACAGGAGTACGCAGTATTTT	CASSLLDRSTQYF
many	TRBV12-3/TRBV12-4	TRBD1	TRBJ1-5	TGTGCCAGCAGTTTGAACGCCCGGAGGGGGCCTTATCAGCCCCAGCATTTT	CASSLNARRGPYQPQHF
many	TRBV3-1	-	TRBJ2-1	TGTGCCAGCAGCCACCTTGGAGATGAGCAGTTCTTC	CASSHLGDEQFF
few	TRBV12-3/TRBV12-4	-	TRBJ2-7	TGTGCCAGCAGTCTGACTATTTACGAGCAGTACTTC	CASSLTIYEQYF
-	TRBV6-1	-	TRBJ2-6	TGTGCCAGCAGGCACAGGTCTGGGGCCAACGTCCTGACTTTC	CASRHRSGANVLTF
-	TRBV20-1	TRBD2	TRBJ2-3	TGCAGTGGAATGGGGCTAGCGGGGTCCACAGATACGCAGTATTTT	CSGMGLAGSTDTQYF
-	TRBV5-4	TRBD1	TRBJ2-2	TGTGCCAGCAGCCAAGACAGGGGGCAATTCACCGGGGAGCTGTTTTTT	CASSQDRGQFTGELFF
few	TRBV2	TRBD1	TRBJ1-2	TGTGCCAGCAGGAACTGGGGCAGGGGGGACGGCTACACCTTC	CASRNWGRGDGYTF
-	TRBV5-6	-	TRBJ2-3	TGTGCCAGCAGCTTGGACAGGGTCAGCACAGATACGCAGTATTTT	CASSLDRVSTDTQYF
few	TRBV15	-	TRBJ2-1	TGTGCCACCAGCCTCGGCAACTCCTACAATGAGCAGTTCTTC	CATSLGNSYNEQFF
-	TRBV28	-	TRBJ1-1	TGTGCCAGCAGTCCCCCAGGGGCGAGGTATAACACTGAAGCTTTCTTT	CASSPPGARYNTEAFF
few	TRBV9	-	TRBJ2-5	TGTGCCAGCAGCGCAGGTCCGGGCCGACCACAAGGGACCCAGTACTTC	CASSAGPGRPQGTQYF
few	TRBV6-2/TRBV6-3	-	TRBJ2-3	TGTGCCAGCAGTGCAGGGGCCTTGAACACAGATACGCAGTATTTT	CASSAGALNTDTQYF
-	TRBV5-1	-	TRBJ2-4	TGCGCCAGCAGCTTGGTTGTCGGTTCGTACATTCAGTACTTC	CASSLVVGSYIQYF
-	TRBV27	TRBD1	TRBJ2-3	TGTGCCAGCAATGCCGGGACAGGGAGCACAGATACGCAGTATTTT	CASNAGTGSTDTQYF